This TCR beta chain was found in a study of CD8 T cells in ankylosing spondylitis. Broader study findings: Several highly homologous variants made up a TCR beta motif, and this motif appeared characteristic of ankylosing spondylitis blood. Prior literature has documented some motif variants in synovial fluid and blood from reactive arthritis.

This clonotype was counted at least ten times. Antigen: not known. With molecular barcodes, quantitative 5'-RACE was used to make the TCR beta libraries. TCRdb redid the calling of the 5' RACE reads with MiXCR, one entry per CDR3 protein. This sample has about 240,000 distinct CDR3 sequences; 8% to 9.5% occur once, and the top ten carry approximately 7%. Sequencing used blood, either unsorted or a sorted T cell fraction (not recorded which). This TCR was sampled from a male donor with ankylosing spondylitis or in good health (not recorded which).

CDR3 sequence reads: CAISDSGLAGGKLYEQYF. The CDR3 coding sequence is TGTGCCATCAGTGATTCGGGACTAGCGGGAGGAAAGCTCTACGAGCAGTACTTC. The chain combines TRBV10-3 with TRBJ2-7, with TRBD2 identical over 15 bases. The germline CDR1 and CDR2 sequences are ENHRY and SYGVKD. The J segment lost 3 bases and the V segment lost 3 bases, leaving 9 bases of the junction unmatched. The CDR3 spans 18 residues.